Sequencing of this TCR beta chain was carried out in a study of T cell repertoires and HLA-DP antigens (dated by TCRdb to the late 2010s). Context from the whole study: The study used an in vitro model of CD4+ T cell alloreactivity in which transduced HeLa cells presented allogeneic HLA-DP. On average, around 220 ng of DNA went in for sorted CD137+CD4+ samples, versus roughly 1.2 ug for pre-culture CD4+ samples. The three donors, two male and one female, ranged from the 18-to-29 to the 60-to-69 age band. Compared with self, one alloantigen differed at one amino acid in the peptide-binding groove and the other differed at under eleven, modelling structurally similar versus dissimilar alloantigens.

TCRB CDR3 regions were amplified with the immunoSEQ multiplex PCR using forward primers for 54 TRBV segments and reverse primers for 13 TRBJ segments. For pre-culture CD4+ samples, sequencing was done at deep resolution with a target of 150,000 to 250,000 T cell genomes. Sequencing of amplicons was performed on an Illumina HiSeq System, and 87 bp reads covering the CDR3 were generated. The authors' pipeline ran thus. Reads were corrected for PCR and sequencing errors, and CDR3 regions were defined by alignment to IMGT reference sequences. Template and unique rearrangement counts were estimated using synthetic template pools. Clonality was calculated as 1 minus Pielou's evenness. The Daley-Smith estimator was used to estimate richness. Morisita's index was used to measure repertoire overlap. Clones present in cultured samples but not detected in the pre-culture repertoire of the same donor were defined as low-abundance clones. Drawn from immuneACCESS, this table holds only the in-frame rearrangements with V and J called that TCRdb kept. Clones are partly lost; checked studies trace under half to an unresolved V gene and leave the rest unexplained. The D gene and trimming were derived from the DNA, and the V and J assignments and clone size from that table. Counted in this sample were about 73,000 clones; around three quarters of them appeared once. Of the sample, about 1.6% is held by the ten largest clones.

This clone was seen many times. Its antigen is unknown. Nothing much larger sits one base from this clone, and base qualities are not available. CDR1 and CDR2, per the germline V gene (reference sequence), are SGHAT and FQDESV. The CDR3, from cysteine to phenylalanine, totals 18 residues. Only the CDR3 DNA stays, 54 bases, in frame from base 1. The junction shows trimming of 5 bases on V and 5 bases on J, and the gene matches do not reach 13 bases of it. Broader findings and caveats from the paper: Similar clonality (around 0.39) was observed for sorted CD137+ cells against both alloantigens, and this clonality was much higher than that observed in pre-culture samples (roughly 0.04). Separate analysis of naive and memory CD4+ repertoires was not performed. Average cumulative frequency of clones undetected before culture was approximately 35% against one allele and about 46% against the other. The study was limited by having just a few donors, by relying on a non-physiological HeLa antigen-presenting system, and by using total CD4+ cells as responders.

Untouched CD4+ T cells were isolated from Ficoll-separated PBMC through negative selection with magnetic beads, and an average purity of approximately 98% was reached. Magnetic beads were used to isolate untouched CD4+ T cells from Ficoll-separated PBMC, giving approximately 98% purity with negligible CD8+ contamination. Peripheral blood mononuclear cells were supplied by the buffy coats of a few healthy blood donors, who served as the study donors. CMV seronegative status was shared by all three donors. Genomic DNA was extracted with the DNeasy Blood & Tissue Kit. For each subject, genomic DNA from sorted CD137+CD4+ cells and from pre-culture CD4+ baseline samples underwent TCRB sequencing.

The V gene is TRBV11-1 and the J gene is TRBJ2-2; the junction holds 11 bases that match TRBD2. This TCR derives from a man between 60 and 75 years old in good health and CMV-seronegative. Sequenced sample: CD4+ T cells from PBMCs. CDR3 region: CASSPSSGRFRRTGELFF. In nucleotide form, the sequence is TGTGCCAGCAGCCCTTCTAGCGGGAGGTTCCGTCGAACCGGGGAGCTGTTTTTT.